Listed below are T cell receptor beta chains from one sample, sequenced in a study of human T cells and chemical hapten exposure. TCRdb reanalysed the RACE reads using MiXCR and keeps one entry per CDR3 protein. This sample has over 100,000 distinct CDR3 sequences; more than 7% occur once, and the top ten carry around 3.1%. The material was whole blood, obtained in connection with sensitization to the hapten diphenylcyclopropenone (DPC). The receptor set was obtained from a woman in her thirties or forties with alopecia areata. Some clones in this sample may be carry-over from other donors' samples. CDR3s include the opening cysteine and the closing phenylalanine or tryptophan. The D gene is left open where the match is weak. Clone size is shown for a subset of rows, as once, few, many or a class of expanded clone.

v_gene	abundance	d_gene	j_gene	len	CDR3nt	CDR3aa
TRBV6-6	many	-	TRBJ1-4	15	TGTGCCAGCGGTACGCGGGGGGCAACTAATGAAAAACTGTTTTTT	CASGTRGATNEKLFF
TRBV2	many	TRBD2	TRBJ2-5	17	TGTGCCAGCAGTGAACCTAGCGGGGGGGCGAGGCCAAAGACCCAGTACTTC	CASSEPSGGARPKTQYF
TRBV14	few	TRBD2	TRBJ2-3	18	TGTGCCAGCAGCCTTTTCCGTAGCGGGGGTACTAGCACAGATACGCAGTATTTT	CASSLFRSGGTSTDTQYF
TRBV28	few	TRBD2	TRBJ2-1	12	TGTGCCAGCAGTTTCCGGACTAGGGAGCAGTTCTTC	CASSFRTREQFF
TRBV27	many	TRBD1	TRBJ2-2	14	TGTGCCAGCAGCAGGACAGGGACCCCCGGGGAGCTGTTTTTT	CASSRTGTPGELFF
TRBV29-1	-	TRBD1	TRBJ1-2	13	TGCAGCGTCAGACAGGGCTTGGTCTATGGCTACACCTTC	CSVRQGLVYGYTF
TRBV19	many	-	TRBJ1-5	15	TGTGCCAGTAGTATTGGACAGAGCTCCAATCAGCCCCAGCATTTT	CASSIGQSSNQPQHF
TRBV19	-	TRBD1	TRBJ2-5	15	TGTGCCAGCCGCCCTGAGGGACAGGACGCAGAGACCCAGTACTTC	CASRPEGQDAETQYF
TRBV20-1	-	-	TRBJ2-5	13	TGCAGTGCTAGAGATGTGGCGAGCACATTGGGGTACTTC	CSARDVASTLGYF
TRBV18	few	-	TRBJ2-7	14	TGTGCCAGCTCACCCCCGGGACCGAGCTACGAGCAGTACTTC	CASSPPGPSYEQYF
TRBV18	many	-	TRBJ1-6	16	TGTGCCAGCTCACCGAAGACTATGGACAGAAATTCACCCCTCCACTTT	CASSPKTMDRNSPLHF
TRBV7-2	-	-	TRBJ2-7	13	TGTGCCAGCAGCGCGGGGTCCGCTTACGAGCAGTACTTC	CASSAGSAYEQYF
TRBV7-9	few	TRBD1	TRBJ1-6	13	TGTGCCAGCAGAGCAGGGGGAGATTCACCCCTCCACTTT	CASRAGGDSPLHF
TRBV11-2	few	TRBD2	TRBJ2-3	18	TGTGCCAGCAGCCCACTATCTGCCAGCGGGGGAGGCACAGATACGCAGTATTTT	CASSPLSASGGGTDTQYF
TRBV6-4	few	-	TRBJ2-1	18	TGTGCCAGCAGTGACGCCCTAGGACCCGTCTCAGTCCAGGGCACGTTGTTCTTC	CASSDALGPVSVQGTLFF
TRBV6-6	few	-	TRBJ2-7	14	TGTGCCAGCAGTTACGCACAGGGAACCTACGAGCAGTACTTT	CASSYAQGTYEQYF
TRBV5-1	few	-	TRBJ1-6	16	TGCGCCAGCAGCTTGGATCCTGGGGGGTATAATTCACCCCTCCACTTT	CASSLDPGGYNSPLHF
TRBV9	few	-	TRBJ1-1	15	TGTGCCAGCAGCGTAGTTGAGGGATGGGCCACTGAAGCTTTCTTT	CASSVVEGWATEAFF
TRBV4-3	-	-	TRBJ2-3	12	TGCGCCAGCAGCTCAACGAGGGATACGCAGTATTTT	CASSSTRDTQYF
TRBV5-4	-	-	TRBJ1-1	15	TGTGCCAGCAGCTTGGTACAGGGTTTGAACACTGAAGCTTTCTTT	CASSLVQGLNTEAFF
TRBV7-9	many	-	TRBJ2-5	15	TGTGCCAGCAGCAGGGCTTGGCCGGACCAAGAGACCCAGTACTTC	CASSRAWPDQETQYF
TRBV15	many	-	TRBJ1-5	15	TGTGCCACCAGCGGTACTGGGACGGACAATCAGCCCCAGCATTTT	CATSGTGTDNQPQHF
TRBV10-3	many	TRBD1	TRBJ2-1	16	TGTGCCAACCCCCCTCCCGGGACAGTAGTCTTGAATGAGCAGTTCTTC	CANPPPGTVVLNEQFF
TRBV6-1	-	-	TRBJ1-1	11	TGTGCCAGCAGTGAAGGCAGGGTGGCTTTCTTT	CASSEGRVAFF
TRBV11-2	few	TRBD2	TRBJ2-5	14	TGTGCCAGCAACGCTATAGCGGGGGGGGAGACCCAGTACTTC	CASNAIAGGETQYF
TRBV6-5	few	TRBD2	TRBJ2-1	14	TGTGCCAGCAGTTACGGCCTCGGGGGGGGTGAGCAGTTCTTC	CASSYGLGGGEQFF
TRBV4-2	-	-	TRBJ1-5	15	TGTGCCAGCAGCCAAGATACAGCTAGCAATCAGCCCCAGCATTTT	CASSQDTASNQPQHF
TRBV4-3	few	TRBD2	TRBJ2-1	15	TGCGCCAGCAGCCTGTTAGCGGGGGGGCCTGTTGAGCAGTTCTTC	CASSLLAGGPVEQFF
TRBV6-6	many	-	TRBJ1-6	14	TGTGCCAGCAGTTACGATGAGCATAATTCACCCCTCCACTTT	CASSYDEHNSPLHF
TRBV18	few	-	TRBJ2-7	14	TGTGCCAGCTCACCACCGGGCAGGGGAAACGAGCAGTACTTC	CASSPPGRGNEQYF
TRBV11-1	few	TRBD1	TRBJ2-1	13	TGTGCCAGCAGCCCCCAACGGACAGGACTTATGTTCTTC	CASSPQRTGLMFF
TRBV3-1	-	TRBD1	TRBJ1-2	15	TGTGCCAGCAGCCAAGATTGGACAGGGTTTGGTGGCTACACCTTC	CASSQDWTGFGGYTF
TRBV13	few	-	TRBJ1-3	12	TGTGCCAGCAGCTTCGCAGGAAACACCATATATTTT	CASSFAGNTIYF
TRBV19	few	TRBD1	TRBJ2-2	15	TGTGCCACCTCACCCGACAGGGTGTACACCGGGGAGCTGTTTTTT	CATSPDRVYTGELFF
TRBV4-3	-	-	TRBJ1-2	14	TGCGCCAGCAGCCAAGATGGTAGGACCTATGGCTACACCTTC	CASSQDGRTYGYTF
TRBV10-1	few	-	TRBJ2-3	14	TGCGCCAGCAGTGGTTATCTAGGGACGGATACGCAGTATTTT	CASSGYLGTDTQYF
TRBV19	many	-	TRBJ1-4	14	TGTGCCAGTAGTATAGGTAACGGGAATGAAAAACTGTTTTTT	CASSIGNGNEKLFF
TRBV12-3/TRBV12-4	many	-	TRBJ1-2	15	TGTGCCAGCAGTTCCCAGGGAAGGAGGGGCTATGGCTACACCTTC	CASSSQGRRGYGYTF
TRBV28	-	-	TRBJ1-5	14	TGTGCCAGCAGCCGCCCGGCCCGGGGTCAGCCCCAGCATTTT	CASSRPARGQPQHF
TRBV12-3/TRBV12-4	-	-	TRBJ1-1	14	TGTGCCAGCAGTTTAGAGTGGGAGGCCACTGAAGCTTTCTTT	CASSLEWEATEAFF
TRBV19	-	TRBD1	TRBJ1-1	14	TGTGCCAGTACCTCTCTCGGACAGGGAAGCGTAGCTTTCTTT	CASTSLGQGSVAFF
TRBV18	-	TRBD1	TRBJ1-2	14	TGTGCCAGCTCACCGGGACAGGGTTTCTATGGCTACACCTTC	CASSPGQGFYGYTF
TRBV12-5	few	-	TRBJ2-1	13	TGTGCTAGTGCCCGCCGGGCTCTGGATGAGCAGTTCTTC	CASARRALDEQFF
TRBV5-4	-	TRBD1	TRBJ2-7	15	TGTGCCAGCAGTCAGCCGGGACAGAAATCCTACGAGCAGTACTTC	CASSQPGQKSYEQYF
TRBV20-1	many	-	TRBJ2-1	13	TGCAGTGCTCACCGCATCTCCTACAATGAGCAGTTCTTC	CSAHRISYNEQFF
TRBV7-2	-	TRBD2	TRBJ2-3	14	TGTGCCAGCAGCCGGACTAGCGGGGCGGATACGCAGTATTTT	CASSRTSGADTQYF
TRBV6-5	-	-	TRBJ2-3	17	TGTGCCAGCAGTTCCTCCGACTGGGCGGGGTTCACAGATACGCAGTATTTT	CASSSSDWAGFTDTQYF
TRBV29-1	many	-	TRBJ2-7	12	TGCAGCGTGGCCTGGGGCGGCTACGAGCAGTACTTC	CSVAWGGYEQYF
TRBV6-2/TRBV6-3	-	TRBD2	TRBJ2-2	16	TGTGCCAGCAGTTACGGACTAGCGGCGTCTACCGGGGAGCTGTTTTTT	CASSYGLAASTGELFF
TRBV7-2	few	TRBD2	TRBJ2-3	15	TGTGCCAGCAGCCCAACTAGCGGGGGTGCTGATACGCAGTATTTT	CASSPTSGGADTQYF
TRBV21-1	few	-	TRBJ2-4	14	TGTGCCAGCAGCAAAGTCGGGGTGTTGGACATTCAGTACTTC	CASSKVGVLDIQYF
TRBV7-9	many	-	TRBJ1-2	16	TGTGCCAGCAGCTTATCCAGGGACGGTTTTCAGGGTGGCTACACCTTC	CASSLSRDGFQGGYTF
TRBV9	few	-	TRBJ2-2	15	TGTGCCAGCAGCGTATACCCCTCGGGGGCCGGGGAGCTGTTTTTT	CASSVYPSGAGELFF
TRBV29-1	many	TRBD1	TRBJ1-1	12	TGCAGCGTGGTTACAGGGGACACTGAAGCTTTCTTT	CSVVTGDTEAFF